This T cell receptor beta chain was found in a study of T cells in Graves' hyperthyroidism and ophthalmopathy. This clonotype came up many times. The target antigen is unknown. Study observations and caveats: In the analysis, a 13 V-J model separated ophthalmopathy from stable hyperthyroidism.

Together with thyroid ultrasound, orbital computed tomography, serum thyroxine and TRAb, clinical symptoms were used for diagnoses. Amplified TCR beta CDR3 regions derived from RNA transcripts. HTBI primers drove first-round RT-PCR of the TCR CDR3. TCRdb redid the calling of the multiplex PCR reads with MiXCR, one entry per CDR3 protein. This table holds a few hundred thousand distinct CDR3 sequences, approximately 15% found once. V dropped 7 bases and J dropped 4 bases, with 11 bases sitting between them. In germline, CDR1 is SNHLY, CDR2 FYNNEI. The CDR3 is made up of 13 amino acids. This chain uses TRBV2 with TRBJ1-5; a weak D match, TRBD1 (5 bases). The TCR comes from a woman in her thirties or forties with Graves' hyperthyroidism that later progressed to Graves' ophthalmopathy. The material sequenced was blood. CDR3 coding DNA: TGTGCCAGCACGGGGGAGGCAAATCAGCCCCAGCATTTT. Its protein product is CASTGEANQPQHF.